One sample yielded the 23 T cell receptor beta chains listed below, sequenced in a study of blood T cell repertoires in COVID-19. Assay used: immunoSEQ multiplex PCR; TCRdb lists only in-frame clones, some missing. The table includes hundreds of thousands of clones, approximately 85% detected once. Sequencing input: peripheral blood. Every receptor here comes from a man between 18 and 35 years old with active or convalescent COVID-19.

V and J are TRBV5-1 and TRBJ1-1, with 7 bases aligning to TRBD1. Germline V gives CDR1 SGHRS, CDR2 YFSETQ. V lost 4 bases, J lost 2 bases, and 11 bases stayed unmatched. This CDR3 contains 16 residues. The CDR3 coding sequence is TGCGCCAGCAGCCCCAGAGCGGACAGGACCAACACTGAAGCTTTCTTT. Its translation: CASSPRADRTNTEAFF.

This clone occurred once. CDR3 residues: CASSAPGGGYNEQFF. The CDR3 nucleotides are TGTGCCAGCAGTGCCCCCGGGGGGGGTTATAATGAGCAGTTCTTC. The V gene is TRBV25-1, the J gene TRBJ2-1; 8 bases agree with TRBD2. The J segment lost 7 bases and the V segment lost 4 bases, leaving 9 bases of the junction unmatched. The CDR3 runs 15 residues. Germline CDR1 is MGHDK and CDR2 is SYGVNS.

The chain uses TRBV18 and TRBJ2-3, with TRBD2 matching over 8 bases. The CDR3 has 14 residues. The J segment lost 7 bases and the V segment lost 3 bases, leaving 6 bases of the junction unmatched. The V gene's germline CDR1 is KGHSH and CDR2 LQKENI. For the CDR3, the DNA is TGTGCCAGCTCACCGGACGGGGGGGCGAATACGCAGTATTTT. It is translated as CASSPDGGANTQYF.

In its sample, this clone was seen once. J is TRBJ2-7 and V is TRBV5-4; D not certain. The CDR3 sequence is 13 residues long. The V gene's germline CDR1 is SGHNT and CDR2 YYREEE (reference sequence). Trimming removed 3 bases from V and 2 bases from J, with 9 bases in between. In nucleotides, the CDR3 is TGTGCCAGCAGCTCTACAGAGACCTACGAGCAGTACTTC. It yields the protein CASSSTETYEQYF.

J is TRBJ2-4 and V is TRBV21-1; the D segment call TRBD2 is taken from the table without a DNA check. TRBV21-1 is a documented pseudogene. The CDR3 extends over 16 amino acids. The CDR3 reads CASTTGSKLLKNIQYF. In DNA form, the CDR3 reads TGTGCCAGCACTACCGGGTCTAAACTCTTAAAAAACATTCAGTACTTC.

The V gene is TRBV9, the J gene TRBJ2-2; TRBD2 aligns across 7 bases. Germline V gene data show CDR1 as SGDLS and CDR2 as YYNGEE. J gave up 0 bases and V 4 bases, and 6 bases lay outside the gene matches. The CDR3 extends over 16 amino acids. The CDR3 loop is CASSSHRGANTGELFF. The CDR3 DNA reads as TGTGCCAGCAGCTCACACCGGGGGGCGAACACCGGGGAGCTGTTTTTT.

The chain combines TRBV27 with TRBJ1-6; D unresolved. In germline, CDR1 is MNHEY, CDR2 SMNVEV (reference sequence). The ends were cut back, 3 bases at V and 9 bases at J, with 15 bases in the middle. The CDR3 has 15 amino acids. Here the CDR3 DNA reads TGTGCCAGCAGTTTGGGGAGCTCCCTCGGTTCACCCCTCCACTTT. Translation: CASSLGSSLGSPLHF.

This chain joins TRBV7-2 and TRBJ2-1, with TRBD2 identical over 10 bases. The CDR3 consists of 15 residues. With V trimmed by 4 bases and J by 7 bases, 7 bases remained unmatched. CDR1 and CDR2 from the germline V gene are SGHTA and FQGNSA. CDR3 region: CASSWRAGGENEQFF. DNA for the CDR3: TGTGCCAGCAGCTGGAGAGCGGGGGGGGAGAATGAGCAGTTCTTC.

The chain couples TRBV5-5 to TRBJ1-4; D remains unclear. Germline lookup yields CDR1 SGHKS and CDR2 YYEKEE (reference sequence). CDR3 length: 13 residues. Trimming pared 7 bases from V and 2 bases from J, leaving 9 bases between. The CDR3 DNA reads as TGTGCCAGCCGTCGGAGTACTAATGAAAAACTGTTTTTT. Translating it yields CASRRSTNEKLFF.

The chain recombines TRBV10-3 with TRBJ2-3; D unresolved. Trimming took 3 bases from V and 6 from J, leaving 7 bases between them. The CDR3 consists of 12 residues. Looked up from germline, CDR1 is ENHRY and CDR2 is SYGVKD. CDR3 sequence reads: CAISDPPDTQYF. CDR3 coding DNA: TGTGCCATCAGTGACCCCCCGGATACGCAGTATTTT.

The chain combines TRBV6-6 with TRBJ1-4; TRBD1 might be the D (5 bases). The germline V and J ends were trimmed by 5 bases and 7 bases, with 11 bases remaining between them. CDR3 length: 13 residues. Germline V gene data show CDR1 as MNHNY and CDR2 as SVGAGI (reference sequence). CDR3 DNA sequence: TGTGCCAGCAGTGACGGGGGAAGTGAAAAACTGTTTTTT. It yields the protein CASSDGGSEKLFF.

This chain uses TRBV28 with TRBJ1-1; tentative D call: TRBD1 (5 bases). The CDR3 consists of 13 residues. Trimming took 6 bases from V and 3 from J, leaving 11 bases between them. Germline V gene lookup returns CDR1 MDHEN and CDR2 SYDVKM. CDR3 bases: TGTGCCAGCAGAGGTGACAGCTACACTGAAGCTTTCTTT. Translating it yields CASRGDSYTEAFF.

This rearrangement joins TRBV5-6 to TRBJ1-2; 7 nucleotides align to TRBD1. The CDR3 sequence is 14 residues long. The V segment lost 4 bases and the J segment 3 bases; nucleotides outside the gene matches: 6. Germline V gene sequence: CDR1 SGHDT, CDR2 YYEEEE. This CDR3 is CASSGGTAHYGYTF. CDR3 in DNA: TGTGCCAGCAGCGGCGGGACAGCCCACTATGGCTACACCTTC.

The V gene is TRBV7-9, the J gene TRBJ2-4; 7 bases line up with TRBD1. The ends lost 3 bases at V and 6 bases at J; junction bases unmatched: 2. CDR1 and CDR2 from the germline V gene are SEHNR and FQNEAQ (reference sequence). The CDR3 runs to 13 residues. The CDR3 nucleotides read TGTGCCAGCAGCTTGGGGACAGTAAACATTCAGTACTTC. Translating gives CASSLGTVNIQYF.

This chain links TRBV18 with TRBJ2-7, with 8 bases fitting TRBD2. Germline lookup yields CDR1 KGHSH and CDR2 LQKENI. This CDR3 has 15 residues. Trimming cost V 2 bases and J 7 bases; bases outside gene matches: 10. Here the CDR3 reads CASSPMRGDRGEQYF. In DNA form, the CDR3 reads TGTGCCAGCTCACCAATGCGGGGGGACCGGGGGGAGCAGTACTTC.

In nucleotides, the CDR3 is TGTGCCAGCAGCCCATCCTACAGTCCAACTAATGAAAAACTGTTTTTT. It is translated as CASSPSYSPTNEKLFF. V is TRBV5-5 and J is TRBJ1-4; D gene ambiguous. The length of the CDR3 is 16 residues. The V gene's germline CDR1 is SGHKS and CDR2 YYEKEE (reference sequence). Between the trimmed V and J ends, which lost 4 bases and 0 bases, there was a span of 13 bases.

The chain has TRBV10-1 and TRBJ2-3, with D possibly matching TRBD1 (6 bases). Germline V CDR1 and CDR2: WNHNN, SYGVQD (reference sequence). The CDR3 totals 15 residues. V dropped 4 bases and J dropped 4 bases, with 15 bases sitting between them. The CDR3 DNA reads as TGCGCCAGCAGTGCCACAGGGTCAGGGGCAGATACGCAGTATTTT. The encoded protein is CASSATGSGADTQYF.

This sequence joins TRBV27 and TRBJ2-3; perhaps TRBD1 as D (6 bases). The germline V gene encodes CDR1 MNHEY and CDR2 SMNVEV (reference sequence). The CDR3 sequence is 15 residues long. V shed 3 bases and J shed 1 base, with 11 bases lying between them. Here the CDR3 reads CASSFLDSRTDTQYF. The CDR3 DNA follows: TGTGCCAGCAGTTTTTTGGACAGCCGCACAGATACGCAGTATTTT.

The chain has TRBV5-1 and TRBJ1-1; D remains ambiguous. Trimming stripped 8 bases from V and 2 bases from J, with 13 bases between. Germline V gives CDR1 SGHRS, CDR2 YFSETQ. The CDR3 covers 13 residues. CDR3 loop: CASTIDGNTEAFF. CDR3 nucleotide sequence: TGCGCCAGTACTATAGACGGAAACACTGAAGCTTTCTTT.

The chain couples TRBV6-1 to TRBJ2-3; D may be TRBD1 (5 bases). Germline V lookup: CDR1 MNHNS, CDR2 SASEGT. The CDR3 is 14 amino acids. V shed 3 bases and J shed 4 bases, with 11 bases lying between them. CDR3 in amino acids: CASSEVKGPDTQYF. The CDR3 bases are TGTGCCAGCAGTGAGGTGAAGGGGCCAGATACGCAGTATTTT.

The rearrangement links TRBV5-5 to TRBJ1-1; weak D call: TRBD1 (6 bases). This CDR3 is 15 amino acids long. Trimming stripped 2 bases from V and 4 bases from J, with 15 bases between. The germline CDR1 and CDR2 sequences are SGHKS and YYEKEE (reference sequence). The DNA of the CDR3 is TGTGCCAGCAGCTTAGATACCGGGACAACCACTGAAGCTTTCTTT. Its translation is CASSLDTGTTTEAFF. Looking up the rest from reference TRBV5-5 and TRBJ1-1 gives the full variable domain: DAGVTQSPTHLIKTRGQQVTLRCSPISGHKSVSWYQQVLGQGPQFIFQYYEKEERGRGNFPDRFSARQFPNYSSELNVNALLLGDSALYLCASSLDTGTTTEAFFGQGTRLTVV.

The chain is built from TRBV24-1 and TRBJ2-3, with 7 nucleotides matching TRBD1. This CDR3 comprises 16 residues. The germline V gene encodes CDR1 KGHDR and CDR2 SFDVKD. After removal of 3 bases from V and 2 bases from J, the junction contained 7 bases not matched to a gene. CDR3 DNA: TGTGCCACCAGTGATCACCGGGACAGATCCACAGATACGCAGTATTTT. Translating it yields CATSDHRDRSTDTQYF.

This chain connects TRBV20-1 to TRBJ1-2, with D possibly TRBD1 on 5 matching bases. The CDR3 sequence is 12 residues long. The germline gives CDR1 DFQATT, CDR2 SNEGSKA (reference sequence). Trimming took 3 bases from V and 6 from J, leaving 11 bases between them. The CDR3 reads CSASLGADGYTF. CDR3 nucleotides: TGCAGTGCTAGTTTAGGGGCGGATGGCTACACCTTC.